This T cell receptor beta chain was sequenced during a study of cytomegalovirus exposure and HLA in healthy donors. Assay used: immunoSEQ multiplex PCR; TCRdb lists only in-frame clones, some missing. The sample has approximately 150,000 clones; about 82% are singletons. The CDR3 has 15 residues. The ends lost 1 base at V and 9 bases at J; junction bases unmatched: 5. Germline V CDR1 and CDR2: LGHNA, YSLEER. Material: PBMCs. The sequence was obtained from a man younger than 45 in good health and CMV-seropositive. The chain couples TRBV4-3 to TRBJ1-6; 8 bases fit TRBD1. Written as DNA, the CDR3 is TGCGCCAGCAGCCAAGCGGTAGGACAGGGTTCACCCCTCCACTTT. It specifies CASSQAVGQGSPLHF.